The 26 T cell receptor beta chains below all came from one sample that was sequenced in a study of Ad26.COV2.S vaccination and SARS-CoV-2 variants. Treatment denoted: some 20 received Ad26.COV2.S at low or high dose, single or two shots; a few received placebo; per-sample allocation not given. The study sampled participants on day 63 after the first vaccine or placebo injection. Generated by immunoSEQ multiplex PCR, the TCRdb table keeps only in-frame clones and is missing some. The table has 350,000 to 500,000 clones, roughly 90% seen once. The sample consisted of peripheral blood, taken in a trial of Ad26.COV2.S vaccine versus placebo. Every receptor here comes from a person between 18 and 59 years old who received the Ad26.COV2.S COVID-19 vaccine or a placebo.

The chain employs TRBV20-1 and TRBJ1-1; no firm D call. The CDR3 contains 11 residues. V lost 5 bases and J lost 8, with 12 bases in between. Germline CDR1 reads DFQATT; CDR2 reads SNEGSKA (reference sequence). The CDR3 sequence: CSAPLQLEAFF. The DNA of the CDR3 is TGCAGTGCTCCTCTACAGCTCGAAGCTTTCTTT.

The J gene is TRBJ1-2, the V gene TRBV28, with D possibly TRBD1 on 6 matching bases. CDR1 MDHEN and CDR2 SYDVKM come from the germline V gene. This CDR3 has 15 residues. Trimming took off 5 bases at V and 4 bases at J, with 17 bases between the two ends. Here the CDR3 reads CASSTSDSPSYGYTF. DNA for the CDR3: TGTGCCAGCAGTACCTCGGACAGCCCATCCTATGGCTACACCTTC.

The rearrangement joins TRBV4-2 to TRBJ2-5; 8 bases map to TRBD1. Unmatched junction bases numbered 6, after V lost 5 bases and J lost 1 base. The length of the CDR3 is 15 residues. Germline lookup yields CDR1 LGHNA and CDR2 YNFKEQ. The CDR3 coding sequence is TGTGCCAGCAGCAAACCAACAGGGGGCCAAGAGACCCAGTACTTC. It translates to CASSKPTGGQETQYF.

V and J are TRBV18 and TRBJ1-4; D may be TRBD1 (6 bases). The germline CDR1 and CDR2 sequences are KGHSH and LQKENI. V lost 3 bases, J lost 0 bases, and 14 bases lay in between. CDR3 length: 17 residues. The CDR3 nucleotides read TGTGCCAGCTCACCTACGTACAGGGCCACAACTAATGAAAAACTGTTTTTT. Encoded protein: CASSPTYRATTNEKLFF.

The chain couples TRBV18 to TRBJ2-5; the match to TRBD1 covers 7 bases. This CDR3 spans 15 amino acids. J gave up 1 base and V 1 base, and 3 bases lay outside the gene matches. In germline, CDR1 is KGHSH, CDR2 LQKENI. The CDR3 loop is CASSPLGTAQETQYF. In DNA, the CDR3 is TGTGCCAGCTCACCACTCGGGACAGCCCAAGAGACCCAGTACTTC.

CDR3 sequence reads: CASSDGHRGADTQYF. CDR3 DNA: TGTGCCAGCAGTGACGGTCACAGGGGTGCAGATACGCAGTATTTT. This chain joins TRBV6-4 and TRBJ2-3; 7 positions match TRBD1. The CDR3 extends over 15 amino acids. The germline V gene has CDR1 MRHNA and CDR2 SNTAGT. The junction had 6 bases not matched to a gene; V was cut back by 2 bases and J by 4 bases.

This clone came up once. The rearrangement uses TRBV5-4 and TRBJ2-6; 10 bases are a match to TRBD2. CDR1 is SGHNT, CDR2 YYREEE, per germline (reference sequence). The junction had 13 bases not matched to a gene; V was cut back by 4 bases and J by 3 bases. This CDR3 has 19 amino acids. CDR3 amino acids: CASSRPVAGGSGGANVLTF. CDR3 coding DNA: TGTGCCAGCAGCCGACCTGTAGCGGGAGGCTCGGGTGGGGCCAACGTCCTGACTTTC.

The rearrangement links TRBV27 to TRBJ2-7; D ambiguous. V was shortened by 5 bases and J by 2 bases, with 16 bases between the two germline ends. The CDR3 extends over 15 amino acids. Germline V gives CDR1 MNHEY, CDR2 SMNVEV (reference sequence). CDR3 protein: CASSIYLGSTYEQYF. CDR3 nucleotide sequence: TGTGCCAGCAGTATCTACCTTGGGTCAACCTACGAGCAGTACTTC.

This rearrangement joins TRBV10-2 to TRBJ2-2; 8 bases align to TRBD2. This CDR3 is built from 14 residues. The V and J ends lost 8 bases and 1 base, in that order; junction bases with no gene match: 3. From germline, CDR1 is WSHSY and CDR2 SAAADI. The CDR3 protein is CASLAGGNTGELFF. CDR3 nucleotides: TGCGCCAGCCTTGCGGGAGGGAACACCGGGGAGCTGTTTTTT.

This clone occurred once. CDR3 sequence reads: CASSERQGGTDTQYF. The CDR3 coding sequence is TGTGCCAGCAGCGAAAGACAGGGGGGCACAGATACGCAGTATTTT. The chain has TRBV7-2 and TRBJ2-3; 9 bases are shared with TRBD1. V was pared by 5 bases and J by 1 base, with 4 bases of the junction left unmatched. This CDR3 is built from 15 residues. Germline V gene sequence: CDR1 SGHTA, CDR2 FQGNSA.

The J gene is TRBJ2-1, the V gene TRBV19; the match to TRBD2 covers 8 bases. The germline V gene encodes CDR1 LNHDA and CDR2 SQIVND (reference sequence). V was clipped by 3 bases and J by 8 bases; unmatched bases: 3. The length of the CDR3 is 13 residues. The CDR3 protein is CASSIREGYEQFF. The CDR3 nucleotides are TGTGCCAGTAGTATCCGGGAGGGCTATGAGCAGTTCTTC.

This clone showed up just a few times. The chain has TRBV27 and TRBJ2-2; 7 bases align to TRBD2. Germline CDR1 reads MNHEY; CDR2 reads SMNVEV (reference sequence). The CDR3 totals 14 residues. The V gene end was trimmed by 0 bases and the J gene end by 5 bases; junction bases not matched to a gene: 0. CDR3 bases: TGTGCCAGCAGTTTATCGGGACTAACCGGGGAGCTGTTTTTT. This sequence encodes CASSLSGLTGELFF.

In DNA, the CDR3 is TGTGCCTGGAGTTTGGGCCACTCCTACGAGCAGTACTTC. Translated: CAWSLGHSYEQYF. The rearrangement uses TRBV30 and TRBJ2-7, with D unclear. V lost 2 bases and J 0 bases, leaving 8 bases between the germline ends. Germline V gene lookup returns CDR1 GTSNPN and CDR2 SVGIG (reference sequence). This CDR3 spans 13 amino acids.

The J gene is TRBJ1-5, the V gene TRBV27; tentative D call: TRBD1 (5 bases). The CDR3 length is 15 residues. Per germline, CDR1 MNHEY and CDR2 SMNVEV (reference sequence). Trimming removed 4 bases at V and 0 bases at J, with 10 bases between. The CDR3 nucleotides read TGTGCCAGCAGTTCCGGGACGACTAGCAATCAGCCCCAGCATTTT. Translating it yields CASSSGTTSNQPQHF.

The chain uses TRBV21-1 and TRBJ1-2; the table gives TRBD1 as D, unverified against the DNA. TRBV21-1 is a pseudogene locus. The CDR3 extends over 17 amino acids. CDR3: CASSNPGTYVANYGYTF. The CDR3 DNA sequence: TGTGCCAGCAGCAACCCCGGGACATATGTTGCTAACTATGGCTACACCTTC.

The CDR3 loop reads CASRDRFPEAFF. CDR3 sequence (DNA): TGTGCCAGCAGGGACAGGTTCCCTGAAGCTTTCTTT. The gene calls are TRBV13 and TRBJ1-1, with 7 bases lining up with TRBD1. CDR3 length: 12 residues. CDR1 PRHDT and CDR2 FYEKMQ come from the germline V gene (reference sequence). V shed 6 bases, J shed 6 bases, and the junction held 4 bases outside the gene matches.

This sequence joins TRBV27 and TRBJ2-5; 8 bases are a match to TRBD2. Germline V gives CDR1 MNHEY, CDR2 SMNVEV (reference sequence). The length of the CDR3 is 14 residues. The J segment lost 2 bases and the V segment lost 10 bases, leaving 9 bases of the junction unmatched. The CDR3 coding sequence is TGTGCCACCAAGAGGTTAGCGGGACAAGAGACCCAGTACTTC. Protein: CATKRLAGQETQYF.

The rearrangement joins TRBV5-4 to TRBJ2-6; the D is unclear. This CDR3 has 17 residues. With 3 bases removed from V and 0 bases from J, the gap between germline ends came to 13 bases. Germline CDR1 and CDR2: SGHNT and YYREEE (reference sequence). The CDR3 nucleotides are TGTGCCAGCAGCTCACCGACTGAAAGCTCTGGGGCCAACGTCCTGACTTTC. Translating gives CASSSPTESSGANVLTF. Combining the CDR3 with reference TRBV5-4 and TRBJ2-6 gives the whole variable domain ETGVTQSPTHLIKTRGQQVTLRCSSQSGHNTVSWYQQALGQGPQFIFQYYREEENGRGNFPPRFSGLQFPNYSSELNVNALELDDSALYLCASSSPTESSGANVLTFGAGSRLTVL.

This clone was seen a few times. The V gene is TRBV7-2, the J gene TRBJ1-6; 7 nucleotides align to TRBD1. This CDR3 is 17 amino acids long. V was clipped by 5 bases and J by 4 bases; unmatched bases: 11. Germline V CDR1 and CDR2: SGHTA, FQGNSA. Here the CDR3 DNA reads TGTGCCAGCAGCCCCAGTGGGACAGCCAAATATAATTCACCCCTCCACTTT. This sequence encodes CASSPSGTAKYNSPLHF. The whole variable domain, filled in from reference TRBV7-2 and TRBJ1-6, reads GAGVSQSPSNKVTEKGKDVELRCDPISGHTALYWYRQSLGQGLEFLIYFQGNSAPDKSGLPSDRFSAERTGGSVSTLTIQRTQQEDSAVYLCASSPSGTAKYNSPLHFGNGTRLTVT.

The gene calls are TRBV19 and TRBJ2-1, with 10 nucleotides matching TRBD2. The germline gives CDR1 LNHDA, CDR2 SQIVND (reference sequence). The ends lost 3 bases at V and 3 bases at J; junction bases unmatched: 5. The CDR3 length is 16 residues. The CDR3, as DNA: TGTGCCAGTAGTATCCACCTAGCGGGAGTCTACAATGAGCAGTTCTTC. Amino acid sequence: CASSIHLAGVYNEQFF.

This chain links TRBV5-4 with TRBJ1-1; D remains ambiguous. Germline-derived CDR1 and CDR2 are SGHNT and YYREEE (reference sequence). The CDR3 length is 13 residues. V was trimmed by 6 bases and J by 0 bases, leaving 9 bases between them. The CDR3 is CASNLGMNTEAFF. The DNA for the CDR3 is TGTGCCAGCAACCTCGGTATGAACACTGAAGCTTTCTTT.

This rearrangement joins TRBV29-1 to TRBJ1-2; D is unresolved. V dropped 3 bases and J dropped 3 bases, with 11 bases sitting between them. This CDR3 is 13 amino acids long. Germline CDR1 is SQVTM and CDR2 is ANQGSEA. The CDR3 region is CSVENRNYYGYTF. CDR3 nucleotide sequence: TGCAGCGTTGAGAACCGGAATTACTATGGCTACACCTTC.

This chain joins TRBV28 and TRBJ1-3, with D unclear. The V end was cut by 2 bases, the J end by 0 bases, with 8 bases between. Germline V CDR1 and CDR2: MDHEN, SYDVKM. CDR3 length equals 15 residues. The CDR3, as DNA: TGTGCCAGCAGTTTAAGCAGGCTCTCTGGAAACACCATATATTTT. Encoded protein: CASSLSRLSGNTIYF. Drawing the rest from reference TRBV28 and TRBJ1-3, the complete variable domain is DVKVTQSSRYLVKRTGEKVFLECVQDMDHENMFWYRQDPGLGLRLIYFSYDVKMKEKGDIPEGYSVSREKKERFSLILESASTNQTSMYLCASSLSRLSGNTIYFGEGSWLTVV.

CDR3 sequence: CASSFLPGLAGNEQFF. CDR3 nucleotide sequence: TGTGCCAGTAGCTTCCTACCGGGACTAGCTGGCAATGAGCAGTTCTTC. The V and J genes are TRBV19 and TRBJ2-1, with 9 bases aligning to TRBD2. The J segment lost 6 bases and the V segment lost 6 bases, leaving 12 bases of the junction unmatched. Germline CDR1 reads LNHDA; CDR2 reads SQIVND (reference sequence). This CDR3 comprises 16 residues. The full variable domain, completed using reference TRBV19 and TRBJ2-1, is DGGITQSPKYLFRKEGQNVTLSCEQNLNHDAMYWYRQDPGQGLRLIYYSQIVNDFQKGDIAEGYSVSREKKESFPLTVTSAQKNPTAFYLCASSFLPGLAGNEQFFGPGTRLTVL.

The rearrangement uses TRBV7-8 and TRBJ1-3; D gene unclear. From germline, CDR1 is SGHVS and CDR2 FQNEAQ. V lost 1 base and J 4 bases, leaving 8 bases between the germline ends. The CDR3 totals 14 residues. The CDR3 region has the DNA TGTGCCAGCAGCTTAGTGTCTTTCGGAAACACCATATATTTT. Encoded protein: CASSLVSFGNTIYF.

This CDR3 reads CASSLLNEKLFF. The DNA for the CDR3 is TGTGCCAGCAGTTTACTTAATGAAAAACTGTTTTTT. This chain links TRBV28 with TRBJ1-4; D is uncertain. This CDR3 contains 12 residues. Germline CDR1 reads MDHEN; CDR2 reads SYDVKM. V lost 2 bases to trimming and J lost 4 bases, with 2 bases between them.